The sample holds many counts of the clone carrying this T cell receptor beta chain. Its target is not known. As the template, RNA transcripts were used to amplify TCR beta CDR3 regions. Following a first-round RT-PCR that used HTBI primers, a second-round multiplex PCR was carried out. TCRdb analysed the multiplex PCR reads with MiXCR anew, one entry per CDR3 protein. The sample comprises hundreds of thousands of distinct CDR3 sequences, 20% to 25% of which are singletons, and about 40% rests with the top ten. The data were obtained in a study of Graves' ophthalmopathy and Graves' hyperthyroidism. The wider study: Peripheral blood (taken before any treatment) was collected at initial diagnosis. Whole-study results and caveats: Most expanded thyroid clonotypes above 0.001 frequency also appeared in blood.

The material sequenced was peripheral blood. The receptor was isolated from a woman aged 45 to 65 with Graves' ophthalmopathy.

This CDR3 is CASSETQGRVQYF. The CDR3 DNA sequence: TGTGCCAGCAGTGAAACCCAAGGACGCGTGCAGTACTTC. The chain links TRBV6-1 to TRBJ2-7; D is unresolved. The CDR3 totals 13 residues. V lost 2 bases and J lost 9, with 14 bases in between. Per germline, CDR1 MNHNS and CDR2 SASEGT.